Following are 13 T cell receptor beta chains from one sample sequenced in a study of control samples from healthy donors and cancer patients. Sequenced by immunoSEQ multiplex PCR; TCRdb stores in-frame clones only, minus some. The table lists roughly 100,000 clones, around 89% of them singletons. The sequencing sample was made of PBMCs. The receptors derive from a man aged 55-75 years with lung cancer.

V and J are TRBV12-3 or TRBV12-4 and TRBJ2-1; no clear D. The CDR3 is 12 residues long. V was shortened by 6 bases and J by 6 bases, with 9 bases between the two germline ends. The CDR3 DNA reads TGTGCCAGCAGCCCCGTCGCCAATGAGCAGTTCTTC. The encoded protein is CASSPVANEQFF.

V and J are TRBV19 and TRBJ1-2; D perhaps matches TRBD1 (5 bases). Between the trimmed V and J ends, which lost 4 bases and 0 bases, there was a span of 15 bases. Germline values: CDR1 LNHDA, CDR2 SQIVND (reference sequence). The CDR3 has 16 amino acids. The DNA of the CDR3 is TGTGCCAGTAGTACCGGGACCTCCCGCGCTAACTATGGCTACACCTTC. It yields the protein CASSTGTSRANYGYTF.

Notes on this clone: Other DNA sequences in this specimen translate into the identical CDR3. This rearrangement joins TRBV9 to TRBJ1-2, with D possibly matching TRBD1 (5 bases). The V and J ends lost 1 base and 6 bases respectively, with 25 bases between them. The CDR3 loop spans 18 amino acids. The germline V gene encodes CDR1 SGDLS and CDR2 YYNGEE. This CDR3 is CASSVNLEGGGEWDGYTF. As DNA, the CDR3 is TGTGCCAGCAGCGTAAATCTAGAGGGTGGGGGTGAGTGGGATGGCTACACCTTC.

V usage is TRBV7-2 and J usage is TRBJ1-1; 7 nucleotides match TRBD1. V lost 7 bases to trimming and J lost 3 bases; unmatched junction nucleotides: 14. CDR1 and CDR2 (germline): SGHTA, FQGNSA. The CDR3 runs to 16 residues. CDR3 sequence: CASIQSPGGRDTEAFF. The DNA for the CDR3 is TGTGCCAGCATCCAATCCCCAGGGGGTCGTGACACTGAAGCTTTCTTT.

This rearrangement joins TRBV7-9 to TRBJ2-3; 7 bases agree with TRBD1. Germline V gene data show CDR1 as SEHNR and CDR2 as FQNEAQ (reference sequence). CDR3 size: 14 residues. V gave up 5 bases and J gave up 2 bases; unmatched junction bases: 4. CDR3 in DNA: TGTGCCAGCAGCATGGGACAGAACACAGATACGCAGTATTTT. As protein: CASSMGQNTDTQYF.

This clone was detected once. V usage is TRBV6-2 or TRBV6-3 and J usage is TRBJ2-3; a weak D match, TRBD2 (7 bases). This CDR3 contains 14 residues. With 5 bases removed from V and 2 bases from J, the gap between germline ends came to 11 bases. Germline assignment: CDR1 MNHEY and CDR2 SVGEGT. The CDR3: CASSAGAHTDTQYF. The CDR3 DNA reads as TGTGCCAGCAGTGCGGGGGCCCACACAGATACGCAGTATTTT.

This chain connects TRBV3-1 (or the pseudogene TRBV3-2) to TRBJ1-6; possible D gene TRBD1, 6 bases. Germline values: CDR1 LGHDT, CDR2 YNNKEL (reference sequence). This CDR3 spans 13 amino acids. Trimming took off 4 bases at V and 8 bases at J, with 9 bases between the two ends. The CDR3 DNA sequence: TGTGCCAGCAGCCCTCGGACAGATTCACCCCTCCACTTT. Protein sequence: CASSPRTDSPLHF.

The chain links TRBV3-1 (or the pseudogene TRBV3-2) to TRBJ1-2; no reliable D call. Between the trimmed V and J ends, which lost 2 bases and 4 bases, there was a span of 14 bases. CDR3 length equals 15 residues. CDR1 LGHDT and CDR2 YNNKEL come from the germline V gene (reference sequence). The CDR3: CASSQSPMGIYGYTF. The CDR3 coding sequence is TGTGCCAGCAGCCAATCCCCCATGGGGATCTATGGCTACACCTTC.

The chain carries TRBV10-1 and TRBJ2-2; D call uncertain. V lost 1 base, J lost 0 bases, and 3 bases lay in between. Germline CDR1 reads WNHNN; CDR2 reads SYGVQD (reference sequence). The CDR3 loop spans 14 amino acids. As DNA, the CDR3 is TGCGCCAGCAGTGAGTGGTCGAACACCGGGGAGCTGTTTTTT. This translates into CASSEWSNTGELFF.

The chain recombines TRBV7-2 with TRBJ1-2; weak D call: TRBD1 (5 bases). This CDR3 spans 14 amino acids. Between the trimmed V and J ends, which lost 3 bases and 2 bases, there was a span of 10 bases. Germline V lookup: CDR1 SGHTA, CDR2 FQGNSA. This CDR3 reads CASSLTVANYGYTF. As DNA, the CDR3 is TGTGCCAGCAGCTTGACAGTCGCAAACTATGGCTACACCTTC.

The genes are TRBV24-1 and TRBJ2-1, with TRBD2 matching 12 bases. The CDR3 is 17 residues long. Trimming cost V 8 bases and J 0 bases; bases outside gene matches: 7. Germline V gene lookup returns CDR1 KGHDR and CDR2 SFDVKD. CDR3 bases: TGTGCCACCAACCTATCTAGCGGGGGGGCCTCCTACAATGAGCAGTTCTTC. Translation: CATNLSSGGASYNEQFF.

This chain uses TRBV5-8 with TRBJ1-2; D is undetermined. Germline CDR1 and CDR2: SGHTS and YDEGEE. CDR3 length: 14 residues. Deletions cut 0 bases from V and 4 bases from J, with 10 bases between. CDR3 nucleotides: TGTGCCAGCAGCTTGGGCGGGGTGACCTATGGCTACACCTTC. Amino acid sequence: CASSLGGVTYGYTF.

The chain has TRBV6-5 and TRBJ2-1, with D unresolved. CDR1 and CDR2 from the germline V gene are MNHEY and SVGAGI. Trimming took 5 bases from V and 3 from J, leaving 14 bases between them. The CDR3 has 15 amino acids. CDR3 sequence (DNA): TGTGCCAGCAGTCCTCGGGCAGGCTTCTACAATGAGCAGTTCTTC. Protein product: CASSPRAGFYNEQFF.